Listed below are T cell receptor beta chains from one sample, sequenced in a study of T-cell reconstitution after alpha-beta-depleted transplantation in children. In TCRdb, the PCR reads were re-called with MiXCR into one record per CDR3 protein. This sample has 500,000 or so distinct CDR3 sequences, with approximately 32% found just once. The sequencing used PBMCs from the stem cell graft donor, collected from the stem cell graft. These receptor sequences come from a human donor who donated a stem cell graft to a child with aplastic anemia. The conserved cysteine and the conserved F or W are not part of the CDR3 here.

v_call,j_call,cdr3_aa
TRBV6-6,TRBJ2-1,ASSYRIADNNEQF
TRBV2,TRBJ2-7,ARRTESYEQY
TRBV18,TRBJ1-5,ATRGGDQPQH
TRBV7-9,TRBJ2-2,ASSLASAGDTGELF
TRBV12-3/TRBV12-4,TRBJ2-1,ASSLIFGRGHNEQF
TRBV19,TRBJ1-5,ASRIGQGNGQPQH
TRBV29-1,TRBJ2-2,SASGRGTGELF
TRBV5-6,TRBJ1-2,ASSPGGGGSSYGYT
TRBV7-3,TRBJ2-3,ASSYGLAGALQTQY
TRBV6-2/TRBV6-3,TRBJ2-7,ASRSTAYEQY
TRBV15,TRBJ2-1,ATSRDLEQF
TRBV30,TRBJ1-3,AWSVLSGNTIY
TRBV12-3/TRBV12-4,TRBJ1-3,ASSLGRSSGNTIY
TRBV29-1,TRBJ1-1,SVPRGGGIKNTEAF
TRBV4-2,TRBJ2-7,ASSRGLAGLDSSYEQY
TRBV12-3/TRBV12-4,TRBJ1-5,ASSSAGAQPQH
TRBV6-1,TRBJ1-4,ASSAGTFEKLF
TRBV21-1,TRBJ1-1,ASSKCHNWGGIGEAF
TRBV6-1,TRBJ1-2,ASSHPEGRGRFGYT
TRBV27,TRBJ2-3,ASRVGNVDTQY
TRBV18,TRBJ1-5,ASSRGGQSNQPQH
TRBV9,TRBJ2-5,ASSVVGTGPQETQY
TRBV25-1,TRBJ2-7,ASNDRGNYEQY
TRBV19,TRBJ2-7,ATSFRDRLYEQY
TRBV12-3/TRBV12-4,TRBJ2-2,ASSLGLAVGELF
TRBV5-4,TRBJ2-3,ASSKGTSPDTQY
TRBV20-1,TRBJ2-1,SAIGLAGDYNEQF
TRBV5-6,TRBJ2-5,ASSLKGPKETQY
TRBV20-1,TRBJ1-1,SANSGHRATEAF
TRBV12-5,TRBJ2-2,ASGLDPRRAEGNTGELF
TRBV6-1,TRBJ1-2,ASSPSWGIPNYGYT
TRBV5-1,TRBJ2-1,ASRQGFSNEQF
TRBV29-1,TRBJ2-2,SVTGTGELF
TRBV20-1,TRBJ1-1,SAIGTTGPEAF
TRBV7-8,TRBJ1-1,ASSYSGAPGTEAF
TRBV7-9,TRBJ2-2,ASSLTSGELAGELF
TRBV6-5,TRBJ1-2,ASSYSTRDTYGYT
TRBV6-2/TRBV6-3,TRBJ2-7,ASTKYDSYEQY
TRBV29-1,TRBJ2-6,SVISPSTSGSLAGANVLT
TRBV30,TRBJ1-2,AWRGVGARGYT
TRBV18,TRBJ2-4,ASSRDYLAKNIQY
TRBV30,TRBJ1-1,AWSVWGPNTEAF
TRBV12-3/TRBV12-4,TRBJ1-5,ASRSGQINQPQH
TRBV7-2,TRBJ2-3,ASSPGFYPADTQY
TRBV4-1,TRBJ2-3,ASSPSGTGTDTQY
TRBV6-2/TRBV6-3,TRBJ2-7,ASTDHLAGRYEQY
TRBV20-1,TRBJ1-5,SARPLYQPQH